This is a list of T cell receptor beta chains from one sample in a study of T cell repertoires in ileal Crohn's disease. Some clones are missing from TCRdb's copy, which holds only in-frame ones; the method was immunoSEQ multiplex PCR. In the table there are 9,500 to 12,000 clones, around nine tenths of which are singletons. Sequenced: ileal tissue. The origin of the receptors is an adult with Crohn's disease. CDR3s include the opening cysteine and the closing phenylalanine or tryptophan. A D gene is named only where the DNA matches it firmly.

CDR3	J	D	length	V
CSTKGEPMNTEAFF	TRBJ1-1	.	14	TRBV29-1
CSAYRGGQAFF	TRBJ1-1	TRBD1	11	TRBV20-1
CASSQDITGELFF	TRBJ2-2	.	13	TRBV14
CASSLIARTSGRSTGELFF	TRBJ2-2	TRBD2	19	TRBV5-1
CASSPGQIYGYTF	TRBJ1-2	TRBD1	13	TRBV4-2
CASSLKTGLNQPQHF	TRBJ1-5	TRBD1	15	TRBV5-6
CASSLVPGTSGNTIYF	TRBJ1-3	.	16	TRBV5-6
CASSPGLRFFGELFF	TRBJ2-2	TRBD2	15	TRBV27
CSVIPSGRGGTDTQYF	TRBJ2-3	TRBD2	16	TRBV29-1
CASSQASLNTEAFF	TRBJ1-1	.	14	TRBV4-2
CASSFRLAGADEQFF	TRBJ2-1	TRBD2	15	TRBV5-4
CASSLGGRRGYTF	TRBJ1-2	.	13	TRBV7-2
CASSLPVGSGELFF	TRBJ2-2	.	14	TRBV7-8
CASSDPGTGKLFF	TRBJ1-4	TRBD1	13	TRBV6-1
CASSAGVNGDTQYF	TRBJ2-3	TRBD2	14	TRBV27
CAISESHKGTQYF	TRBJ2-3	.	13	TRBV10-3
CASSSGTGDRKLFF	TRBJ1-4	.	14	TRBV6-6
CASSPYRLSYEQYF	TRBJ2-7	.	14	TRBV18
CAWNPLNTEAFF	TRBJ1-1	.	12	TRBV30
CASSQLAGRSDTQYF	TRBJ2-3	TRBD2	15	TRBV4-3
CASSPADAKNIQYF	TRBJ2-4	.	14	TRBV11-2
CASSIGSTGDAPTEAFF	TRBJ1-1	TRBD1	17	TRBV7-2
CAWRRGIANTGELFF	TRBJ2-2	.	15	TRBV30
CASSLGQGNYEQYF	TRBJ2-7	TRBD1	14	TRBV5-1
CASSSIAGGRTDTQYF	TRBJ2-3	TRBD2	16	TRBV5-1
CASSLGGTGYYGYTF	TRBJ1-2	TRBD1	15	TRBV19
CASSVDAAGVNEQFF	TRBJ2-1	.	15	TRBV5-1
CASSPPLGTDTQYF	TRBJ2-3	.	14	TRBV5-1
CASSYDREQFF	TRBJ2-1	.	11	TRBV6-6
CATSDGPGEQYF	TRBJ2-7	.	12	TRBV19
CASSFGGAGANVLTF	TRBJ2-6	TRBD2	15	TRBV27
CASSFFGANGYTF	TRBJ1-2	.	13	TRBV27
CASRWGGSFQETQYF	TRBJ2-5	TRBD2	15	TRBV10-2
CASSNAGAASYEQYF	TRBJ2-7	TRBD2	15	TRBV5-4
CASSPRGVGEKLFF	TRBJ1-4	.	14	TRBV5-1
CASSEGGAQGVKLFF	TRBJ1-4	.	15	TRBV2
CASSYERDGYTF	TRBJ1-2	.	12	TRBV6-5
CASSLNLGSYEQYF	TRBJ2-7	.	14	TRBV18
CASSLGYQETQYF	TRBJ2-5	.	13	TRBV27
CASKRDRGSNEQYF	TRBJ2-7	TRBD1	14	TRBV28
CASLKGTVNEKLFF	TRBJ1-4	TRBD1	14	TRBV6-1
CASSEQGWETQYF	TRBJ2-5	TRBD1	13	TRBV27
CASSGTSGNTGELFF	TRBJ2-2	TRBD2	15	TRBV5-1
CASSLVRTSKETQYF	TRBJ2-5	.	15	TRBV7-6
CASSENRPNTEAFF	TRBJ1-1	.	14	TRBV25-1
CASSLEGQGHF	TRBJ2-7	TRBD1	11	TRBV7-9
CASLGGNSYEQYF	TRBJ2-7	TRBD2	13	TRBV2
CASYSSGRNEQFF	TRBJ2-1	TRBD2	13	TRBV5-8
CASSIDRDRAEKLFF	TRBJ1-4	.	15	TRBV19
CASSLDRRGTQYF	TRBJ2-5	.	13	TRBV5-1
CSVEASGGRDEQYF	TRBJ2-7	.	14	TRBV29-1
CASSFGPGEKLFF	TRBJ1-4	.	13	TRBV5-1
CASSLGERGTDTQYF	TRBJ2-3	.	15	TRBV5-8
CASSYSSGNTQYF	TRBJ2-3	.	13	TRBV6-5
CASSLAAGEKLFF	TRBJ1-4	.	13	TRBV5-4